The entry that follows covers one TCR beta chain sequence. Its matching antigen is unknown. The data stem from a study of T cell responses to AZD1222 COVID-19 vaccine. Study-wide background: Second doses that came at about 4 or about 12 weeks were put together.

Method: immunoSEQ multiplex PCR; TCRdb's copy keeps in-frame clones and lacks some. The data contain roughly 100,000 clones, just over 90% of them singletons. Trimming stripped 1 base from V and 3 bases from J, with 9 bases between. The CDR3 sequence is 15 residues long. Germline values: CDR1 LGHDT, CDR2 YNNKEL (reference sequence). Regarding the study as a whole: As reported, nearly half of all spike-specific TCRs target variant regions that are unmutated.

Sample: peripheral blood, taken on day 0 of AZD1222 vaccination. The rearrangement links TRBV3-1 (or the pseudogene TRBV3-2) to TRBJ2-2, with D perhaps TRBD1 (6 bases). This TCR came from an adult in good health. DNA of the CDR3: TGTGCCAGCAGCCAAGCGGCAGGGGACACCGGGGAGCTGTTTTTT. It codes for CASSQAAGDTGELFF.